This T cell receptor (beta chain) was profiled in a study of blood T cell repertoires in COVID-19. Study background: Samples of COVID-19 (acute and convalescent) were obtained from the United States, Italy and Spain. T cells, B-cell-depleted T cells, or PBMCs supplied cDNA or gDNA.

Patients at the Seattle site were enrolled during active infection and followed longitudinally. As processed by the authors: Nucleated cell number was recorded as an estimate derived from reference gene primer amplification. The repertoire was sequenced with immunoSEQ multiplex PCR; TCRdb's copy has only in-frame clones and lacks some. Clonal size and the V and J genes are those of that table, whereas D and trimming came from the DNA. Altogether some 200,000 clones are present, roughly 94% being singletons, with the ten largest covering approximately 0.69%. The germline gives CDR1 LGHDT, CDR2 YNNKEL (reference sequence). V gave up 3 bases and J gave up 4 bases, with 12 bases separating them. This CDR3 region has 14 residues.

The V and J genes are TRBV3-1 (or the pseudogene TRBV3-2) and TRBJ1-2; possibly TRBD1 for D (5 bases). The sequencing input was peripheral blood. The receptor was derived from a man aged 25-45 years with COVID-19, enrolled during active disease. The CDR3 DNA is TGTGCCAGCAGCCAGGACACCCTACCCTATGGCTACACCTTC. This encodes CASSQDTLPYGYTF.